The 25 T cell receptor beta chains reported below all come from one sample, sequenced in a study of cytomegalovirus exposure and HLA in healthy donors. Primers included in the PCR were 60 Vbeta and 13 Jbeta primers. Sequenced by immunoSEQ multiplex PCR; TCRdb stores in-frame clones only, minus some. The sample lists about 180,000 clones; around 80% were seen once. The sample was PBMCs. The receptors were gathered from a woman aged 40 to 50 in good health and CMV-seronegative.

The V gene is TRBV25-1, the J gene TRBJ1-3; D is perhaps TRBD1 (5 bases). Germline assignment: CDR1 MGHDK and CDR2 SYGVNS. This CDR3 has 15 amino acids. V lost 2 bases, J lost 0 bases, and 8 bases lay in between. The CDR3 here is CASSEQGFSGNTIYF. In DNA, the CDR3 is TGTGCCAGCAGTGAACAGGGTTTCTCTGGAAACACCATATATTTT.

The chain employs TRBV11-2 and TRBJ2-7; 10 bases are a match to TRBD1. This CDR3 has 14 residues. Germline V gene lookup returns CDR1 SGHAT and CDR2 FQNNGV. After removal of 6 bases from V and 5 bases from J, the junction contained 7 bases not matched to a gene. The CDR3 reads CASRTGTGVHEQYF. As DNA, the CDR3 is TGTGCCAGCAGGACCGGGACAGGGGTCCACGAGCAGTACTTC.

The rearrangement uses TRBV7-6 and TRBJ2-5; perhaps TRBD2 as D (5 bases). This CDR3 spans 12 amino acids. Per germline, CDR1 SGHVS and CDR2 FNYEAQ. With 5 bases removed from V and 5 bases from J, the gap between germline ends came to 9 bases. The DNA of the CDR3 is TGTGCCAGCAGCCCGGAGGCGGAGACCCAGTACTTC. Its translation is CASSPEAETQYF.

V is TRBV10-3 and J is TRBJ2-5, with D perhaps TRBD1 (5 bases). Between the trimmed V and J ends, which lost 8 bases and 5 bases, there was a span of 15 bases. The CDR3 is 13 residues long. Germline V gene lookup returns CDR1 ENHRY and CDR2 SYGVKD. Here the CDR3 DNA reads TGTGCCATCCAAGGGGATTCGAGGGAGACCCAGTACTTC. It specifies CAIQGDSRETQYF.

The chain joins TRBV7-2 to TRBJ2-1; 10 nucleotides match TRBD2. CDR3 length equals 16 residues. V trimming: 2 bases; J trimming: 7 bases; junction bases outside the gene matches: 8. The germline gives CDR1 SGHTA, CDR2 FQGNSA. CDR3 loop: CASSLHTATSGNEQFF. For the CDR3, the DNA is TGTGCCAGCAGCTTACATACCGCGACTAGCGGGAATGAGCAGTTCTTC.

This chain links TRBV10-3 with TRBJ2-7, with 11 bases lining up with TRBD2. CDR1 is ENHRY, CDR2 SYGVKD, per germline. The CDR3 runs to 14 residues. The trim removed 5 bases at V and 3 bases at J, leaving 3 bases unmatched. The CDR3 DNA sequence: TGTGCCATCAGTTTTAGCGGGGGGGACTACGAGCAGTACTTC. It translates to CAISFSGGDYEQYF.

This chain connects TRBV27 to TRBJ2-3, with 11 bases matching TRBD2. CDR3 length: 16 amino acids. The trim removed 1 base at V and 2 bases at J, leaving 2 bases unmatched. The germline V gene encodes CDR1 MNHEY and CDR2 SMNVEV (reference sequence). CDR3 in DNA: TGTGCCAGCAGTTTATTAGCGGGAGGGCCCACAGATACGCAGTATTTT. Its translation is CASSLLAGGPTDTQYF.

This clone has only one observation. The rearrangement links TRBV7-6 to TRBJ2-5; 8 positions agree with TRBD1. Germline V gene lookup returns CDR1 SGHVS and CDR2 FNYEAQ. J lost 4 bases, V lost 1 base, and 8 bases had no gene match. This CDR3 contains 16 residues. CDR3 in amino acids: CASSLGAGGALETQYF. CDR3 nucleotide sequence: TGTGCCAGCAGCTTAGGGGCAGGGGGCGCCTTAGAGACCCAGTACTTC.

This clone has more than one count but fewer than ten. The V gene is TRBV6-1, the J gene TRBJ2-7, with D possibly TRBD1 on 6 matching bases. This CDR3 spans 14 amino acids. V gave up 8 bases and J gave up 2 bases, with 16 bases separating them. Germline V gives CDR1 MNHNS, CDR2 SASEGT. Here the CDR3 reads CASGKQGSTYEQYF. DNA of the CDR3: TGTGCCAGCGGCAAGCAGGGGTCCACCTACGAGCAGTACTTC.

This chain links TRBV29-1 with TRBJ2-5; D possibly corresponds to TRBD1 (6 bases). The CDR3 spans 14 residues. V gave up 7 bases and J gave up 5 bases, with 20 bases separating them. CDR1 is SQVTM, CDR2 ANQGSEA, per germline. The CDR3 nucleotides read TGCAGCGCTATGACAGGCAGGGACGGCGAGACCCAGTACTTC. Amino acids: CSAMTGRDGETQYF.

The chain is built from TRBV28 and TRBJ2-1, with TRBD1 matching 9 bases. Germline CDR1 reads MDHEN; CDR2 reads SYDVKM. V lost 7 bases and J lost 4; bases outside the gene matches: 5. This CDR3 spans 14 amino acids. The CDR3: CASTGTGRYNEQFF. DNA of the CDR3: TGTGCCAGCACCGGGACAGGGAGATACAATGAGCAGTTCTTC.

The chain joins TRBV18 to TRBJ1-5; no definite D call. V lost 7 bases to trimming and J lost 6 bases, with 16 bases between them. This CDR3 contains 14 residues. CDR1 and CDR2 from the germline V gene are KGHSH and LQKENI. CDR3 bases: TGTGCCAGCTTACGGGTCGGGAGAGCTCAGCCCCAGCATTTT. Encoded protein: CASLRVGRAQPQHF.

This clone was seen a handful of times. The chain couples TRBV5-1 to TRBJ1-1; perhaps TRBD1 as D (5 bases). CDR1 and CDR2 from the germline V gene are SGHRS and YFSETQ. Trimming cost V 4 bases and J 3 bases, with 16 bases left between them. The CDR3 contains 15 residues. CDR3 bases: TGCGCCAGCAGCAAAGCCAGGGCTCGTGACACTGAAGCTTTCTTT. The encoded protein is CASSKARARDTEAFF. Using reference TRBV5-1 and TRBJ1-1 for the parts outside the CDR3, the full variable domain is KAGVTQTPRYLIKTRGQQVTLSCSPISGHRSVSWYQQTPGQGLQFLFEYFSETQRNKGNFPGRFSGRQFSNSRSEMNVSTLELGDSALYLCASSKARARDTEAFFGQGTRLTVV.

The chain combines TRBV9 with TRBJ1-1, with a tentative D call TRBD1 (6 bases). Trimming shortened V by 0 bases and J by 5 bases, and 11 bases separated the two germline ends. Germline CDR1 and CDR2: SGDLS and YYNGEE. The CDR3 is 14 residues long. The CDR3 nucleotides are TGTGCCAGCAGCGTAGGAGCAGGGGTGACTGAAGCTTTCTTT. Translated: CASSVGAGVTEAFF. The full variable domain, in which reference TRBV9 and TRBJ1-1 provide the parts outside the CDR3, is DSGVTQTPKHLITATGQRVTLRCSPRSGDLSVYWYQQSLDQGLQFLIQYYNGEERAKGNILERFSAQQFPDLHSELNLSSLELGDSALYFCASSVGAGVTEAFFGQGTRLTVV.

This chain connects TRBV7-6 to TRBJ1-1, with D possibly TRBD1 on 5 matching bases. V lost 5 bases and J 4 bases, leaving 11 bases between the germline ends. This CDR3 is built from 13 residues. Per germline, CDR1 SGHVS and CDR2 FNYEAQ. CDR3 residues: CASSPAGFTEAFF. The CDR3, as DNA: TGTGCCAGCAGCCCAGCAGGGTTCACTGAAGCTTTCTTT.

The chain employs TRBV7-2 and TRBJ2-7, with a weak D call TRBD2 (6 bases). V was cut by 1 base and J by 4 bases, with 11 bases left in between. This CDR3 has 14 residues. The germline V gene has CDR1 SGHTA and CDR2 FQGNSA. The CDR3, as DNA: TGTGCCAGCAGCTTAGATCGGCTAGCGTACGAGCAGTACTTC. Translated, it gives CASSLDRLAYEQYF.

V and J are TRBV2 and TRBJ1-5; a possible D gene is TRBD1 (6 bases). With 6 bases removed from V and 4 bases from J, the gap between germline ends came to 7 bases. CDR1 and CDR2 from the germline V gene are SNHLY and FYNNEI. The CDR3 runs 12 residues. CDR3 bases: TGTGCCAGCAGCAGGGGAAATCAGCCCCAGCATTTT. This gives the protein CASSRGNQPQHF.

J is TRBJ2-3 and V is TRBV27, with 15 bases identical to TRBD2. V shed 4 bases and J 8 bases; nucleotides not matched to a gene: 4. Looked up from germline, CDR1 is MNHEY and CDR2 is SMNVEV (reference sequence). The length of the CDR3 is 15 residues. The CDR3 DNA reads as TGTGCCAGCAGTTCCACGGGACTAGCGGGGGGTACGCAGTATTTT. It encodes CASSSTGLAGGTQYF.

V is TRBV5-7 and J is TRBJ2-1; TRBD2 matches 7 bases. TRBV5-7 has ORF status, its function being uncertain. Trimming at V came to 1 base and at J to 3 bases, leaving 4 bases not matched to a gene. This CDR3 region has 15 residues. The DNA for the CDR3 is TGTGCCAGCAGCTTGCTGCGCGGGGGCTACAATGAGCAGTTCTTC. It encodes CASSLLRGGYNEQFF.

This rearrangement joins TRBV9 to TRBJ2-2; TRBD2 agrees at 8 bases. The CDR3 spans 18 residues. Germline V lookup: CDR1 SGDLS, CDR2 YYNGEE. V dropped 2 bases and J dropped 1; count of bases not matched to a gene: 10. The CDR3 sequence is CASSVSIGGEVNTGELFF. The CDR3 DNA follows: TGTGCCAGCAGCGTTTCGATCGGGGGGGAGGTGAACACCGGGGAGCTGTTTTTT.

The rearrangement uses TRBV5-6 and TRBJ2-6, with D perhaps matching TRBD1 (6 bases). Germline CDR1 reads SGHDT; CDR2 reads YYEEEE. V lost 3 bases and J lost 4, with 11 bases in between. The CDR3 runs to 15 residues. DNA for the CDR3: TGTGCCAGCAGCTCCCCCCAGGGGGGGGCCAACGTCCTGACTTTC. Translating gives CASSSPQGGANVLTF.

This clone was counted between two and nine times. The chain uses TRBV7-2 and TRBJ2-5, with D possibly TRBD1 on 6 matching bases. The J call may be wrong; the DNA end is better matched by TRBJ2-7. The CDR3 runs 12 residues. CDR1 is SGHTA and CDR2 is FQGNSA in the germline V gene. The CDR3 DNA reads as TGTGCCCCCGCGGACAGAACCTACGAGCAGTACTTC. Protein product: CAPADRTYEQYF.

The CDR3, as DNA: TGTGCCAGCAGTGAGCCGGGAATGAACACTGAAGCTTTCTTT. This codes for CASSEPGMNTEAFF. This rearrangement joins TRBV6-1 to TRBJ1-1; no clear D gene. CDR1 MNHNS and CDR2 SASEGT come from the germline V gene. V was clipped by 3 bases and J by 0 bases, with 8 bases between them. CDR3 size: 14 residues.

CDR3 DNA: TGCGCCAGCAGCTTGGGGGGGGTTCCGGGCACAGATACGCAGTATTTT. This translates into CASSLGGVPGTDTQYF. The chain links TRBV5-1 to TRBJ2-3, with D perhaps matching TRBD2 (6 bases). The CDR3 length is 16 residues. Trimming took off 0 bases at V and 1 base at J, with 12 bases between the two ends. Germline V lookup: CDR1 SGHRS, CDR2 YFSETQ.

The chain carries TRBV5-6 and TRBJ2-5, with 10 nucleotides matching TRBD2. Looked up from germline, CDR1 is SGHDT and CDR2 is YYEEEE. With 5 bases clipped from V and 5 bases from J, the junction kept 9 bases outside the gene matches. The CDR3 has 15 residues. CDR3 nucleotide sequence: TGTGCCAGCAGGCCACTAGCGGGGAGTGGGGAGACCCAGTACTTC. It specifies CASRPLAGSGETQYF.